The T cell receptor (beta chain) under discussion was sequenced for a study of PD-1 blockade in classical Hodgkin lymphoma. Relapse was seen in all patients after autologous stem cell transplantation, and brentuximab vedotin exposure was variable. A remark on this clone: Its antigen is still unknown.

Produced via immunoSEQ multiplex PCR; TCRdb's table is partial and in-frame only. The sample gives 50,000 or so clones, 75% to 95% of which show up once; 8.5% to 12% is in the top ten. Germline V gene data show CDR1 as SGHAT and CDR2 as FQNNGV. Trimming cost V 4 bases and J 2 bases; bases outside gene matches: 3. This CDR3 is built from 14 residues. General study findings and limits: Newly diagnosed patients reportedly had lower baseline TCR diversity than healthy donors.

The TCR sequence derives from a human donor with classical Hodgkin lymphoma. V gene TRBV11-2 combines with J gene TRBJ2-7, with 9 positions matching TRBD1. The input for sequencing was peripheral blood mononuclear cells (PBMCs), taken before the second cycle of nivolumab. The chain's CDR3 is CASSSGTGTYEQYF. CDR3 sequence (DNA): TGTGCCAGCAGCTCCGGGACAGGGACCTACGAGCAGTACTTC.